The next 10 T cell receptor beta chains were all read from a single sample in a study of blood T cell repertoires in COVID-19. TCRdb keeps only in-frame clones here, not all; method: immunoSEQ multiplex PCR. The sample yields hundreds of thousands of clones, approximately 87% seen once. Material for sequencing was peripheral blood. Source of these receptors: a woman between 65 and 79 years old with active or convalescent COVID-19.

The V and J genes are TRBV15 and TRBJ2-3; 7 nucleotides align to TRBD2. Germline V gene lookup returns CDR1 LNHNV and CDR2 YYDKDF (reference sequence). Germline trimming cut 0 bases from V and 2 bases from J; bases unmatched to any gene: 5. The CDR3 sequence is 16 residues long. The CDR3 coding sequence is TGTGCCACCAGCAGAGACCTAGCGGATAACACAGATACGCAGTATTTT. Translating it yields CATSRDLADNTDTQYF.

V is TRBV28 and J is TRBJ2-5, with 9 bases lining up with TRBD1. This CDR3 has 15 residues. V shed 4 bases, J shed 5 bases, and the junction held 8 bases outside the gene matches. CDR1 is MDHEN, CDR2 SYDVKM, per germline. The CDR3 sequence is CASSSQGALKETQYF. In nucleotides, the CDR3 is TGTGCCAGCAGTTCACAGGGGGCGCTTAAGGAGACCCAGTACTTC.

This clone appeared once. The chain combines TRBV19 with TRBJ2-1, with D possibly being TRBD2 (6 bases). Germline lookup yields CDR1 LNHDA and CDR2 SQIVND (reference sequence). V lost 9 bases, J lost 3 bases, and 15 bases lay in between. The CDR3 length is 14 residues. CDR3 DNA sequence: TGTGCCAGCGGATGGGGGGAAGACTACAATGAGCAGTTCTTC. Encoded protein: CASGWGEDYNEQFF.

This clone came up a few times. This chain links TRBV5-1 with TRBJ2-1; tentative D call: TRBD2 (5 bases). CDR1 and CDR2 (germline): SGHRS, YFSETQ. The CDR3 contains 11 residues. V lost 7 bases, J lost 9 bases, and 11 bases lay in between. Here the CDR3 DNA reads TGCGCCAGCCACGAAGAGGGTGAGCAGTTCTTC. The encoded protein is CASHEEGEQFF. Full variable domain (outside the CDR3, taken from reference TRBV5-1 and TRBJ2-1): KAGVTQTPRYLIKTRGQQVTLSCSPISGHRSVSWYQQTPGQGLQFLFEYFSETQRNKGNFPGRFSGRQFSNSRSEMNVSTLELGDSALYLCASHEEGEQFFGPGTRLTVL.

This clone was observed a handful of times. V gene TRBV27 combines with J gene TRBJ1-1, with TRBD1 identical over 8 bases. J gave up 4 bases and V 1 base, and 8 bases lay outside the gene matches. From germline, CDR1 is MNHEY and CDR2 SMNVEV (reference sequence). CDR3 length: 16 residues. This CDR3 reads CASSLFGQGQFTEAFF. In DNA, the CDR3 is TGTGCCAGCAGTTTATTCGGACAGGGACAATTCACTGAAGCTTTCTTT.

The chain employs TRBV6-5 and TRBJ1-1, with D possibly being TRBD1 (6 bases). Per the germline V gene, CDR1 is MNHEY and CDR2 is SVGAGI. The CDR3 has 14 amino acids. Trimming took 5 bases from V and 0 from J, leaving 10 bases between them. The CDR3 is CASSRQELNTEAFF. CDR3 in DNA: TGTGCCAGCAGTCGACAGGAATTGAACACTGAAGCTTTCTTT.

The genes are TRBV18 and TRBJ2-6; 10 bases align to TRBD1. V lost 6 bases, J lost 0 bases, and 2 bases stayed unmatched. Germline CDR1 and CDR2: KGHSH and LQKENI. CDR3 length equals 16 residues. DNA of the CDR3: TGTGCCAGCTCGGACAGGGGGGGCTCTGGGGCCAACGTCCTGACTTTC. This translates into CASSDRGGSGANVLTF.

The chain uses TRBV11-2 and TRBJ2-5; 10 nucleotides agree with TRBD2. J was trimmed by 5 bases and V by 5 bases; bases with no gene match: 11. The germline gives CDR1 SGHAT, CDR2 FQNNGV. This CDR3 region has 16 residues. The chain's CDR3 is CASSLQSGGEWETQYF. CDR3 nucleotides: TGTGCCAGCAGCCTACAGAGCGGGGGGGAGTGGGAGACCCAGTACTTC.

J is TRBJ1-2 and V is TRBV25-1, with D unresolved. Germline CDR1 and CDR2: MGHDK and SYGVNS. This CDR3 has 14 residues. Deletions cut 2 bases from V and 1 base from J, with 8 bases between. The CDR3 reads CASSERGFNYGYTF. The DNA for the CDR3 is TGTGCCAGCAGTGAACGGGGATTTAACTATGGCTACACCTTC.

In its sample, this clone was seen many times. This chain links TRBV9 with TRBJ2-7; the match to TRBD2 covers 10 bases. V trimming: 4 bases; J trimming: 3 bases; junction bases outside the gene matches: 7. Germline V gives CDR1 SGDLS, CDR2 YYNGEE. The CDR3 length is 15 residues. The CDR3 DNA reads TGTGCCAGCAGCCCCCGGACTAGCGGTAACTACGAGCAGTACTTC. It is translated as CASSPRTSGNYEQYF.